This T cell receptor beta chain originates from a study of cytomegalovirus exposure and HLA in healthy donors. Study-level information: A data release that came early held around 85 million unique TCRs from HLA-typed donors. Study-level findings and limits: As confirmed in vitro, a few CMV-associated chains were specific for CMV antigens.

CDR3 size: 16 residues. Trimming took 0 bases from V and 4 from J; bases not matched to a gene: 4. Per the germline V gene, CDR1 is SGHRS and CDR2 is YFSETQ. Details on this clone: Its antigen remains unknown.

With 60 Vbeta and 13 Jbeta primers, the PCR was carried out. Sequenced by immunoSEQ multiplex PCR; TCRdb stores in-frame clones only, minus some. This table has about 95,000 clones, 60% to 85% appearing once. The rearrangement links TRBV5-1 to TRBJ1-6; 7 bases match TRBD1. Sequenced input: PBMCs. The TCR sequence derives from a woman between 35 and 50 years old in good health and CMV-seronegative. The CDR3, as DNA: TGCGCCAGCAGCTTGGAGGGACAGCAATATAATTCACCCCTCCACTTT. Its translation is CASSLEGQQYNSPLHF. Full variable domain (remainder filled in from reference TRBV5-1 and TRBJ1-6): KAGVTQTPRYLIKTRGQQVTLSCSPISGHRSVSWYQQTPGQGLQFLFEYFSETQRNKGNFPGRFSGRQFSNSRSEMNVSTLELGDSALYLCASSLEGQQYNSPLHFGNGTRLTVT.